These 16 T cell receptor beta chains were sequenced from one sample in a study of identical twins. TCRdb fed the 5' RACE reads into MiXCR, producing one record per CDR3 protein. Of roughly 570,000 distinct CDR3 sequences in the sample, roughly 9.5% were seen once. The same sample was also used in a study of yellow fever vaccine responses in identical twins.

Sequenced sample: PBMCs. Receptor source: a woman aged 18-29 years in good health.

Ten or more counts support this clonotype. The chain couples TRBV29-1 to TRBJ1-5; no definite D call. The germline V gene has CDR1 SQVTM and CDR2 ANQGSEA. With 4 bases removed from V and 4 bases from J, the gap between germline ends came to 11 bases. The CDR3 has 13 amino acids. CDR3 bases: TGCAGCGTTGGTTTGGTGGGGAATCAGCCCCAGCATTTT. Translation gives CSVGLVGNQPQHF.

The sample holds one count of this clonotype. The junction departs from the called germline gene at one end, perhaps through a read error. The chain links TRBV28 to TRBJ1-1; 7 positions agree with TRBD1. This CDR3 is built from 11 residues. CDR1 is MDHEN and CDR2 is SYDVKM in the germline V gene. The chain's CDR3 is CDSSRDSEAFF. CDR3 in DNA: TGTGACAGCAGTAGGGACAGTGAAGCTTTCTTT.

This clonotype was detected many times. This chain connects TRBV5-1 to TRBJ2-5, with TRBD2 matching over 8 bases. Germline values: CDR1 SGHRS, CDR2 YFSETQ. J lost 1 base, V lost 4 bases, and 15 bases had no gene match. The CDR3 contains 18 residues. For the CDR3, the DNA is TGCGCCAGCAGCCAGACAGCGGTGGGACTAGGATTCCAAGAGACCCAGTACTTC. It encodes CASSQTAVGLGFQETQYF.

The chain is built from TRBV5-1 and TRBJ2-7, with 7 bases identical to TRBD2. After removal of 4 bases from V and 4 bases from J, the junction contained 11 bases not matched to a gene. The CDR3 is 15 residues long. From germline, CDR1 is SGHRS and CDR2 YFSETQ. CDR3 loop: CASSVIRGVEYEQYF. The CDR3 DNA reads as TGCGCCAGCAGCGTTATACGGGGGGTGGAGTACGAGCAGTACTTC.

In this sample, this clonotype turned up a few times. V usage is TRBV7-9 and J usage is TRBJ2-3; D call uncertain. V was clipped by 4 bases and J by 2 bases, with 7 bases between them. Germline lookup yields CDR1 SEHNR and CDR2 FQNEAQ (reference sequence). CDR3 length equals 13 residues. The CDR3 DNA reads TGTGCCAGCAGCTCCCCGCCCACAGATACGCAGTATTTT. Translation gives CASSSPPTDTQYF.

This clonotype occurred a few times. The V and J genes are TRBV20-1 and TRBJ2-2; 8 bases are a match to TRBD2. Looked up from germline, CDR1 is DFQATT and CDR2 is SNEGSKA (reference sequence). The CDR3 runs 13 residues. V lost 8 bases, J lost 5 bases, and 7 bases stayed unmatched. In DNA form, the CDR3 reads TGCAGTCTTAAGCGGGGGTGGACCGGGGAGCTGTTTTTT. As protein: CSLKRGWTGELFF.

This clonotype came up a few times. The chain recombines TRBV7-8 with TRBJ2-3; D perhaps matches TRBD2 (6 bases). The germline CDR1 and CDR2 sequences are SGHVS and FQNEAQ. This CDR3 is built from 15 residues. Trimming left V 3 bases short and J 2 bases short, with 12 bases between. The CDR3 loop reads CASSFGGAPTDTQYF. The DNA for the CDR3 is TGTGCCAGCAGCTTTGGCGGGGCCCCCACAGATACGCAGTATTTT.

This clonotype occurred many times. V is TRBV7-9 and J is TRBJ2-7; D is undetermined. Germline CDR1 reads SEHNR; CDR2 reads FQNEAQ (reference sequence). V was cut by 3 bases and J by 3 bases, with 9 bases left in between. CDR3 length: 13 amino acids. The DNA for the CDR3 is TGTGCCAGCAGCTTGGTGGCCGGCTACGAGCAGTACTTC. This sequence encodes CASSLVAGYEQYF.

The chain uses TRBV20-1 and TRBJ2-7; D perhaps matches TRBD1 (6 bases). The CDR3 runs to 15 residues. The V end was cut by 3 bases, the J end by 1 base, with 16 bases between. The germline CDR1 and CDR2 sequences are DFQATT and SNEGSKA (reference sequence). The CDR3 region has the DNA TGCAGTGCTAGTTCCAGACAGGTCGTATCCTACGAGCAGTACTTC. This translates into CSASSRQVVSYEQYF.

The chain carries TRBV27 and TRBJ2-1, with TRBD2 matching over 9 bases. Germline V lookup: CDR1 MNHEY, CDR2 SMNVEV (reference sequence). Germline trimming cut 2 bases from V and 5 bases from J; bases unmatched to any gene: 7. The CDR3 loop spans 16 amino acids. The CDR3 nucleotides read TGTGCCAGCAGTTTACTCCTAGCGGGGCCCCACAATGAGCAGTTCTTC. This translates into CASSLLLAGPHNEQFF.

The chain employs TRBV6-1 and TRBJ1-6, with TRBD1 as a possible D gene (5 bases). The CDR3 covers 15 residues. CDR1 is MNHNS and CDR2 is SASEGT in the germline V gene. V was shortened by 3 bases and J by 8 bases, with 14 bases between the two germline ends. CDR3 loop: CASSDVQGGDSPLHF. The CDR3 DNA reads as TGTGCCAGCAGTGATGTTCAGGGAGGGGATTCACCCCTCCACTTT.

This clonotype was seen ten or more times. The chain recombines TRBV9 with TRBJ2-1, with D possibly matching TRBD2 (6 bases). The CDR3 is 14 residues long. V lost 4 bases and J 10 bases, leaving 18 bases between the germline ends. Germline CDR1 reads SGDLS; CDR2 reads YYNGEE. CDR3 sequence reads: CASSPTPTRFEQFF. The CDR3 DNA reads as TGTGCCAGCAGCCCCACTCCGACTAGATTCGAGCAGTTCTTC.

Ten or more counts support this clonotype. The chain has TRBV12-3 or TRBV12-4 and TRBJ1-1; 9 nucleotides match TRBD1. This CDR3 contains 14 residues. The V segment lost 6 bases and the J segment 8 bases; nucleotides outside the gene matches: 10. The CDR3 loop is CASSRRSGTGEAFF. In DNA form, the CDR3 reads TGTGCCAGCAGCCGAAGATCCGGGACAGGGGAAGCTTTCTTT.

The V gene is TRBV29-1, the J gene TRBJ2-2; D remains ambiguous. The germline gives CDR1 SQVTM, CDR2 ANQGSEA. The CDR3 sequence is 13 residues long. V dropped 4 bases and J dropped 1 base, with 7 bases sitting between them. Here the CDR3 reads CSVVPGNTGELFF. CDR3 nucleotide sequence: TGCAGCGTTGTGCCAGGGAACACCGGGGAGCTGTTTTTT.

This clonotype was seen a handful of times. The gene calls are TRBV7-6 and TRBJ2-1; 8 positions agree with TRBD1. Germline V gives CDR1 SGHVS, CDR2 FNYEAQ. V lost 5 bases, J lost 4 bases, and 10 bases stayed unmatched. The CDR3 has 16 amino acids. DNA for the CDR3: TGTGCCAGCAGCCCCTACGGGACAGGCGGTTACAATGAGCAGTTCTTC. The encoded protein is CASSPYGTGGYNEQFF.

This clonotype was seen ten or more times. One end of the junction fails to match germline, which may point to a read error. The V call is TRBV12-3 or TRBV12-4, the J call TRBJ2-7, with TRBD1 as a possible D gene (6 bases). This CDR3 spans 13 amino acids. The CDR3 reads CASSRTGIAVPLF. CDR3 sequence (DNA): TGTGCCAGCAGTCGTACAGGGATCGCGGTTCCTCTCTTC.